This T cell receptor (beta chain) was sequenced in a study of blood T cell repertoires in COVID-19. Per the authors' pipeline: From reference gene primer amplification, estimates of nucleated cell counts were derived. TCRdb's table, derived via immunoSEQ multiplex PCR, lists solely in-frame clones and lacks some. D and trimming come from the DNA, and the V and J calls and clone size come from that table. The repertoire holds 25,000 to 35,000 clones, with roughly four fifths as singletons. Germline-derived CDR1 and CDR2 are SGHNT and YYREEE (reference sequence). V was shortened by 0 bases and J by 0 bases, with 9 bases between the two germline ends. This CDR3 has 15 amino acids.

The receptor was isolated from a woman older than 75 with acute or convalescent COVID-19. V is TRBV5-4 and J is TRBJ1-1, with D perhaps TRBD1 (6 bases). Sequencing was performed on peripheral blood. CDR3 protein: CASSLAGQLNTEAFF. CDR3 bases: TGTGCCAGCAGCTTGGCGGGACAACTGAACACTGAAGCTTTCTTT.